A selection of T cell receptor beta chains follows, all from one sample in a study of graft-versus-host responses after intestinal transplantation. Some clones are missing from TCRdb's copy, which holds only in-frame ones; the method was immunoSEQ multiplex PCR. The sample lists roughly 99,000 clones; approximately 90% were seen once. Their specific antigens are unknown. The sample consisted of unstimulated CD8+ T cells sorted from spleen or lymph node cells, taken before transplant. These receptor sequences come from a human donor who was the organ donor for an intestinal transplant. The CDR3 runs from the conserved cysteine through the conserved F or W. A D gene is named only where the DNA matches it firmly. Size values are once, few and many counts, or a class for expanded clones, and some rows have none.

TRBD1	few	TRBJ2-7	TRBV5-6	14	TGTGCCAGCAGCCCCCCAGACAGGGTCTACGAGCAGTACTTC	CASSPPDRVYEQYF
TRBD1	-	TRBJ1-1	TRBV25-1	15	TGTGCCAGCAGTGTGGGACAGGGGCCGAACACTGAAGCTTTCTTT	CASSVGQGPNTEAFF
-	-	TRBJ2-5	TRBV5-1	14	TGCGCCAGCAGCTTGGTCGGCGGCCAAGAGACCCAGTACTTC	CASSLVGGQETQYF
TRBD2	once	TRBJ2-3	TRBV10-3	15	TGTGCCATCAGTGATCCGGGGGGGGGCACAGATACGCAGTATTTT	CAISDPGGGTDTQYF
TRBD1	-	TRBJ1-5	TRBV14	17	TGTGCCAGCAGTCCATTTCACAGGGGCCGCGGATTATTGCCCCAGCATTTT	CASSPFHRGRGLLPQHF
TRBD1	once	TRBJ1-5	TRBV27	13	TGTGCCAGCAGTGGACAGGGGGGTCAGCCCCAGCATTTT	CASSGQGGQPQHF
-	-	TRBJ1-1	TRBV5-1	11	TGCGCCAGCACCAGGGGCCCTGAAGCTTTCTTT	CASTRGPEAFF
-	-	TRBJ2-1	TRBV5-1	12	TGCGCCAGCAGCTTGTCACTACATGAGCAGTTCTTC	CASSLSLHEQFF
-	-	TRBJ1-1	TRBV5-1	13	TGCGCCAGCCGCAGGGAGGCCTCGGTTGAAGCTTTCTTT	CASRREASVEAFF
-	-	TRBJ2-2	TRBV2	16	TGTGCCAGCAGGGAAACTAGGATAACGAACACCGGGGAGCTGTTTTTT	CASRETRITNTGELFF
-	-	TRBJ2-2	TRBV11-2	15	TGTGCCAGCAGCTTAGGTACAGGCCCCACCGGGGAGCTGTTTTTT	CASSLGTGPTGELFF
-	-	TRBJ2-7	TRBV14	17	TGTGCCAGCAGCCAGAGCTTAGGTCAGGGAATCACCTACGAGCAGTACTTC	CASSQSLGQGITYEQYF
-	-	TRBJ2-3	TRBV5-4	13	TGTGCCAGCAGCCTCTCTAGCACAGATACGCAGTATTTT	CASSLSSTDTQYF
TRBD1	-	TRBJ1-1	TRBV6-5	15	TGTGCCAGCAGCCCGGGACAGATCGTCAACACTGAAGCTTTCTTT	CASSPGQIVNTEAFF
TRBD1	-	TRBJ1-1	TRBV30	13	TGTGCCTGGACCAGCTCAACAGGGGGTGAAGCTTTCTTT	CAWTSSTGGEAFF
TRBD2	-	TRBJ2-7	TRBV19	15	TGTGCCAGTAGTGTTCGGGGGGAAAGCTCCTACGAGCAGTACTTC	CASSVRGESSYEQYF
TRBD1	-	TRBJ2-3	TRBV29-1	16	TGCAGCGTTGAACGAAGGACAGGAGCTAGCACAGATACGCAGTATTTT	CSVERRTGASTDTQYF
-	-	TRBJ2-3	TRBV10-1	15	TGCGCCAGCAGTGAGTCGGCAGGGGCTCTACGTACGCAGTATTTT	CASSESAGALRTQYF
TRBD2	-	TRBJ2-1	TRBV5-8	15	TGTGCCAGCAGCAATTTAGCGGGCACCCACAATGAGCAGTTCTTC	CASSNLAGTHNEQFF
-	-	TRBJ1-3	TRBV28	14	TGTGCCAGCAGTAGCGACAGAAGAGGAAACACCATATATTTT	CASSSDRRGNTIYF
-	-	TRBJ1-6	TRBV5-4	13	TGTGCCAGCAGCCTCATCGGGGGAATCAACCTCCACTTT	CASSLIGGINLHF
TRBD1	-	TRBJ2-7	TRBV27	14	TGTGCCAGCAGTCCCGGGACAGGGCTCTACGAGCAGTACTTC	CASSPGTGLYEQYF
-	-	TRBJ2-7	TRBV30	14	TGTGCCTGGAGTGTACCGGGACTGGGTTTGGAGCAGTACTTC	CAWSVPGLGLEQYF
-	-	TRBJ1-4	TRBV19	13	TGTGCCAGTATGGAGAGGGCTCATGAAAAACTGTTTTTT	CASMERAHEKLFF
-	once	TRBJ1-3	TRBV5-1	15	TGCGCCAGCAGTCCCCCCAGGCGTTATAGAAACACCATATATTTT	CASSPPRRYRNTIYF
-	-	TRBJ2-2	TRBV7-8	12	TGTGCCAGCAGCTTTGAGGTTGGGGAGCTGTTTTTT	CASSFEVGELFF
TRBD2	-	TRBJ2-7	TRBV11-2	14	TGTGCCAGCAGCCGGGGACTAGCGGGCTACGAGCAGTACTTC	CASSRGLAGYEQYF
TRBD2	-	TRBJ2-7	TRBV9	15	TGTGCCAGCAGCGTAGGAGTGGGGGGGAACTACGAGCAGTACTTC	CASSVGVGGNYEQYF
-	-	TRBJ2-7	TRBV15	15	TGTGCCACCAGCAGTGGGCAGGGATCGCCCTACGAGCAGTACTTC	CATSSGQGSPYEQYF
-	once	TRBJ1-5	TRBV28	15	TGTGCCAGCAGCAGCGACAGGTATAGCAATCAGCCCCAGCATTTT	CASSSDRYSNQPQHF
TRBD1	-	TRBJ1-2	TRBV29-1	14	TGCAGCGCCGTTACGGGACAGGGTAGCGATGGCTACACCTTC	CSAVTGQGSDGYTF
TRBD1	-	TRBJ2-3	TRBV27	16	TGTGCCAGCAGTTTAAAGAGGGGGCGGACCACAGATACGCAGTATTTT	CASSLKRGRTTDTQYF
-	-	TRBJ2-7	TRBV28	13	TGTGCCAGCAGTTCGACAGAAAGCTACGAGCAGTACTTC	CASSSTESYEQYF
-	-	TRBJ2-1	TRBV27	15	TGTGCCAGCAGAATGATGGGGGGAACCTACAATGAGCAGTTCTTC	CASRMMGGTYNEQFF
-	-	TRBJ2-7	TRBV6-6	16	TGTGCCAGCAGTTACTCGTGGCAGGGGCCCCTTGAAGGGCAGTACTTC	CASSYSWQGPLEGQYF
TRBD2	-	TRBJ2-1	TRBV5-1	17	TGCGCCAGCAGCTTGGAGGGCGGGGGGGCAGGTTACAATGAGCAGTTCTTC	CASSLEGGGAGYNEQFF
-	-	TRBJ2-5	TRBV13	13	TGTGCCAGCAGCTTAAACCCGGGGGAGACCCAGTACTTC	CASSLNPGETQYF
TRBD1	-	TRBJ1-6	TRBV16	17	TGTGCCAGCAGCCAAACTCAGGGGGCGTTCTATAATTCACCCCTCCACTTT	CASSQTQGAFYNSPLHF
-	-	TRBJ1-2	TRBV28	16	TGTGCCAGCAGCCCGAATCCTGGAGGGGTTAACTATGGCTACACCTTC	CASSPNPGGVNYGYTF
-	-	TRBJ2-5	TRBV27	15	TGTGCCAGCAGTCTCGCTGGACAGAAGCAAGAGACCCAGTACTTC	CASSLAGQKQETQYF
-	-	TRBJ2-2	TRBV6-5	15	TGTGCCAGCAGTTATCAACAGTCGAACACCGGGGAGCTGTTTTTT	CASSYQQSNTGELFF
-	few	TRBJ2-1	TRBV7-9	15	TGTGCCAGCAGCTTAGCGGAAAACCGGGACTCCGCACAGTTCTTC	CASSLAENRDSAQFF
-	-	TRBJ1-3	TRBV18	16	TGTGCCAGCTCACCACCGGTTACTCTCTCTGGAAACACCATATATTTT	CASSPPVTLSGNTIYF
-	-	TRBJ1-2	TRBV29-1	12	TGCAGCGTTGACTGGGGGGACTATGGCTACACCTTC	CSVDWGDYGYTF
-	once	TRBJ2-1	TRBV4-1	15	TGCGCCAGCAGCCGAACTTCCGCCCCCTACAATGAGCAGTTCTTC	CASSRTSAPYNEQFF
TRBD1	-	TRBJ1-2	TRBV28	14	TGTGCCAGCAGGGGGACAGGTTGGGGCTATGGCTACACCTTC	CASRGTGWGYGYTF
-	-	TRBJ2-7	TRBV28	14	TGTGCCAGCAGTTTACTCGCGGAGCTATACGAGCAGTACTTC	CASSLLAELYEQYF
-	-	TRBJ2-5	TRBV9	15	TGTGCCAGCAGCGAGACACCCAACCTCCAAGAGACCCAGTACTTC	CASSETPNLQETQYF
-	once	TRBJ1-2	TRBV13	19	TGTGCCAGCAGCTTACCGGGGGGGGGAACAGGGACCCCCGACTATGGCTACACCTTC	CASSLPGGGTGTPDYGYTF
-	-	TRBJ1-5	TRBV7-9	12	TGTGCCAGCCGTAACGGAGATCAGCCCCAGCATTTT	CASRNGDQPQHF
-	-	TRBJ1-5	TRBV7-9	15	TGTGCCAGCAGCTTAGGCGGGTTTCGGGATCAGCCCCAGCATTTT	CASSLGGFRDQPQHF
TRBD2	-	TRBJ2-7	TRBV11-2	16	TGTGCCAGCAGCTTAGATTTCCTAGCGGGGCACTACGAGCAGTACTTC	CASSLDFLAGHYEQYF
-	-	TRBJ2-7	TRBV5-1	13	TGCGCCAGCAGCTTGGGCCAGGATTACGAGCAGTACTTC	CASSLGQDYEQYF
-	-	TRBJ2-7	TRBV27	16	TGTGCCAGCAGTCCTACAGCGGTCTCAGCAGGTTACGAGCAGTACTTC	CASSPTAVSAGYEQYF